The subject of this entry is one TCR beta chain. Germline loops: CDR1 DFQATT, CDR2 SNEGSKA (reference sequence). The CDR3 sequence is 11 residues long. The V and J ends lost 3 bases and 5 bases respectively, with 8 bases between them. Survey-level immunoSEQ sequencing profiled the TCR beta repertoire. This table comes from immunoSEQ multiplex PCR, and its TCRdb copy is limited to in-frame clones, with some not included. The table lists 60,000 to 75,000 clones, 90% to 95% of them singletons. The sequenced sample was PBMCs. This clonotype was sampled from a man between 40 and 49 years old with rheumatoid arthritis. The chain recombines TRBV20-1 with TRBJ2-7; D not resolved. The CDR3 here is CSASGSDEQYF. CDR3 nucleotide sequence: TGCAGTGCTAGCGGCTCAGACGAGCAGTACTTC.